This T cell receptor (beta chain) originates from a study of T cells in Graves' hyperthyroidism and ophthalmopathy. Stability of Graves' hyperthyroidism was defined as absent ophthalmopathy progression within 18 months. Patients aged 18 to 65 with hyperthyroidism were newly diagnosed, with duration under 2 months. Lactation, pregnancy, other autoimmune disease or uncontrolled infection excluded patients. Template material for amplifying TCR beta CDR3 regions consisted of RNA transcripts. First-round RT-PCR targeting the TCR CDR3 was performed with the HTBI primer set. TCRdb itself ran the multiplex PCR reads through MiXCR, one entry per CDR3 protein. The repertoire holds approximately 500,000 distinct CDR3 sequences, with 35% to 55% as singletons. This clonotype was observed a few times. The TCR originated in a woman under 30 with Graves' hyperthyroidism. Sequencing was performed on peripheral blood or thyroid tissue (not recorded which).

The CDR3 loop is CSVETAGGEYEQYF. CDR3 bases: TGCAGCGTTGAAACAGCGGGAGGGGAATACGAGCAGTACTTC. The chain carries TRBV29-1 and TRBJ2-7; 10 bases are a match to TRBD2. CDR3 length: 14 amino acids. Germline values: CDR1 SQVTM, CDR2 ANQGSEA. The junction had 5 bases not matched to a gene; V was cut back by 2 bases and J by 4 bases.